The 30 T cell receptor beta chains in this list originate from one sample, sequenced in a study of CD8 T cells in Susac syndrome. Reverse transcription of 0.5 to 1 ug RNA was carried out with random hexamers. TCRdb processed the immunoSEQ multiplex PCR reads anew with MiXCR; each CDR3 protein has one entry. The sample records approximately 300,000 distinct CDR3 sequences, approximately 91% being singletons. Sequencing was performed on CD8+ T cells from PBMCs. The receptor set was obtained from a human donor with multiple sclerosis.

The rearrangement uses TRBV2 and TRBJ2-5; 9 bases line up with TRBD2. V trimming: 8 bases; J trimming: 0 bases; junction bases outside the gene matches: 13. The germline V gene has CDR1 SNHLY and CDR2 FYNNEI. CDR3 length equals 17 residues. The CDR3 sequence is CASGTGTSPPYQETQYF. CDR3 nucleotides: TGTGCCAGCGGGACCGGGACTAGCCCTCCGTACCAAGAGACCCAGTACTTC.

The chain recombines TRBV4-3 with TRBJ2-5, with 14 bases aligning to TRBD2. Germline CDR1 LGHNA, CDR2 YSLEER. The CDR3 runs to 15 residues. V lost 3 bases and J lost 4; bases outside the gene matches: 1. CDR3 in DNA: TGCGCCAGCAGCCAGGGACTAGCGGGAGTAGAGACCCAGTACTTC. Encoded protein: CASSQGLAGVETQYF.

Concerning this clonotype itself: One end of the junction does not line up with germline, which may come from a read error. This chain uses TRBV30 with TRBJ2-1; D remains unclear. This CDR3 has 14 amino acids. Germline V lookup: CDR1 GTSNPN, CDR2 SVGIG (reference sequence). Here the CDR3 DNA reads TGTGCCTGGAGTGTACACGCGGCCTACAATGAGCAGTCCTTC. Its translation is CAWSVHAAYNEQSF.

The V call is TRBV6-5, the J call TRBJ2-3, with 9 nucleotides matching TRBD2. Trimming cost V 4 bases and J 4 bases; bases outside gene matches: 9. CDR3 length: 16 amino acids. Looked up from germline, CDR1 is MNHEY and CDR2 is SVGAGI. This CDR3 reads CASSSDLAGEADTQYF. CDR3 DNA sequence: TGTGCCAGCAGTTCCGACTTAGCGGGAGAGGCAGATACGCAGTATTTT.

The chain has TRBV9 and TRBJ2-7; 7 bases fit TRBD2. CDR3 length: 15 residues. V was clipped by 0 bases and J by 1 base; unmatched bases: 4. The germline V gene has CDR1 SGDLS and CDR2 YYNGEE. The CDR3 DNA reads TGTGCCAGCAGCGTAGGGGCGGGGGAATCCTACGAGCAGTACTTC. This sequence encodes CASSVGAGESYEQYF.

A single count supports this clonotype. V gene TRBV6-5 combines with J gene TRBJ1-1; the D gene is possibly TRBD1 (5 bases). Trimming removed 8 bases from V and 7 bases from J, with 11 bases in between. The CDR3 length is 11 residues. Germline values: CDR1 MNHEY, CDR2 SVGAGI. CDR3: CASGGLREAFF. Written as DNA, the CDR3 is TGTGCCAGCGGGGGTCTACGTGAAGCTTTCTTT.

This rearrangement joins TRBV19 to TRBJ1-5; the D gene is possibly TRBD1 (6 bases). The germline CDR1 and CDR2 sequences are LNHDA and SQIVND (reference sequence). V shed 5 bases and J shed 2 bases, with 16 bases lying between them. This CDR3 has 16 residues. Written as DNA, the CDR3 is TGTGCCAGTAGTTTCCGGACAGAACAGGGCAATCAGCCCCAGCATTTT. Translated: CASSFRTEQGNQPQHF.

This chain connects TRBV29-1 to TRBJ2-7; 11 bases are a match to TRBD1. The V and J ends lost 7 bases and 3 bases, in that order; junction bases with no gene match: 5. This CDR3 contains 13 residues. CDR1 SQVTM and CDR2 ANQGSEA come from the germline V gene. The CDR3 reads CSATGTGGYEQYF. The CDR3 DNA follows: TGCAGCGCCACCGGGACAGGGGGCTACGAGCAGTACTTC.

The chain joins TRBV7-6 to TRBJ2-7, with 8 bases that match TRBD2. This CDR3 has 15 amino acids. The germline V gene encodes CDR1 SGHVS and CDR2 FNYEAQ. Trimming removed 5 bases from V and 6 bases from J; junction bases left unmatched: 12. The CDR3 sequence is CASSLEPAGVAEQYF. The CDR3, as DNA: TGTGCCAGCAGCCTAGAACCAGCGGGAGTTGCCGAGCAGTACTTC.

V is TRBV13 and J is TRBJ2-7; 8 positions match TRBD2. V dropped 5 bases and J dropped 3; count of bases not matched to a gene: 6. Germline-derived CDR1 and CDR2 are PRHDT and FYEKMQ (reference sequence). The CDR3 is made up of 14 amino acids. CDR3 residues: CASSPGGALYEQYF. CDR3 nucleotide sequence: TGTGCCAGCAGCCCGGGGGGGGCCCTCTACGAGCAGTACTTC. Combining the CDR3 with reference TRBV13 and TRBJ2-7 gives the whole variable domain AAGVIQSPRHLIKEKRETATLKCYPIPRHDTVYWYQQGPGQDPQFLISFYEKMQSDKGSIPDRFSAQQFSDYHSELNMSSLELGDSALYFCASSPGGALYEQYFGPGTRLTVT.

This clonotype has a single count. The chain recombines TRBV6-2 or TRBV6-3 with TRBJ2-7, with no clear D. The CDR3 spans 15 residues. V gave up 3 bases and J gave up 3 bases, with 15 bases separating them. Per the germline V gene, CDR1 is MNHEY and CDR2 is SVGEGT. CDR3 residues: CASSYSSHRVYEQYF. The CDR3 DNA reads as TGTGCCAGCAGTTATTCGTCTCACCGCGTCTACGAGCAGTACTTC.

This clonotype was seen once. This rearrangement joins TRBV5-5 to TRBJ1-4; the match to TRBD1 covers 9 bases. CDR3 length: 16 amino acids. After removal of 4 bases from V and 5 bases from J, the junction contained 9 bases not matched to a gene. The germline gives CDR1 SGHKS, CDR2 YYEKEE (reference sequence). CDR3 amino acids: CASSPGDRAQNEKLFF. Here the CDR3 DNA reads TGTGCCAGCAGCCCGGGGGACAGGGCTCAGAATGAAAAACTGTTTTTT. The entire variable domain, with the rest obtained from reference TRBV5-5 and TRBJ1-4, is as follows: DAGVTQSPTHLIKTRGQQVTLRCSPISGHKSVSWYQQVLGQGPQFIFQYYEKEERGRGNFPDRFSARQFPNYSSELNVNALLLGDSALYLCASSPGDRAQNEKLFFGSGTQLSVL.

The chain joins TRBV11-2 to TRBJ1-1; a possible D gene is TRBD1 (5 bases). With 1 base removed from V and 3 bases from J, the gap between germline ends came to 18 bases. The CDR3 is made up of 17 amino acids. The germline gives CDR1 SGHAT, CDR2 FQNNGV. The CDR3 loop is CASSLARTLGWDTEAFF. CDR3 bases: TGTGCCAGCAGCTTAGCACGGACATTAGGCTGGGACACTGAAGCTTTCTTT.

This clonotype was found once. The chain has TRBV29-1 and TRBJ2-7; possibly TRBD1 for D (6 bases). Germline V gene sequence: CDR1 SQVTM, CDR2 ANQGSEA. CDR3 length: 13 residues. V lost 6 bases and J 2 bases, leaving 14 bases between the germline ends. CDR3 region: CSVDLSGAYEQYF. Here the CDR3 DNA reads TGCAGCGTGGACCTGTCAGGGGCCTACGAGCAGTACTTC.

The rearrangement joins TRBV19 to TRBJ1-1; D is perhaps TRBD1 (5 bases). CDR1 is LNHDA and CDR2 is SQIVND in the germline V gene (reference sequence). The CDR3 is made up of 15 amino acids. The V end lost 1 base, the J end lost 6 bases, and 15 bases lay between the germline ends. The CDR3 coding sequence is TGTGCCAGTAGTATAGGACAGATCCCCGGGCCTGAAGCTTTCTTT. Translated: CASSIGQIPGPEAFF.

This sequence joins TRBV7-9 and TRBJ1-2; no definite D call. Germline V gene sequence: CDR1 SEHNR, CDR2 FQNEAQ (reference sequence). The CDR3 covers 16 residues. Trimming left V 1 base short and J 1 base short, with 13 bases between. CDR3 coding DNA: TGTGCCAGCAGCTTAGGCCAGTGGGAGAATAACTATGGCTACACCTTC. This gives the protein CASSLGQWENNYGYTF.

This chain joins TRBV27 and TRBJ2-6, with unresolved D. Trimming cost V 2 bases and J 0 bases, with 8 bases left between them. Germline V gene lookup returns CDR1 MNHEY and CDR2 SMNVEV (reference sequence). The CDR3 has 16 residues. In DNA, the CDR3 is TGTGCCAGCAGTTTAATTTCCGGCTCTGGGGCCAACGTCCTGACTTTC. It encodes CASSLISGSGANVLTF. Together with reference TRBV27 and TRBJ2-6, the CDR3 gives the full variable domain: EAQVTQNPRYLITVTGKKLTVTCSQNMNHEYMSWYRQDPGLGLRQIYYSMNVEVTDKGDVPEGYKVSRKEKRNFPLILESPSPNQTSLYFCASSLISGSGANVLTFGAGSRLTVL.

The V gene is TRBV3-1, the J gene TRBJ1-5, with 7 bases aligning to TRBD1. Losses at the gene ends were 3 bases for V and 6 bases for J; bases not matched to a gene: 5. In germline, CDR1 is LGHDT, CDR2 YNNKEL (reference sequence). This CDR3 spans 14 amino acids. The CDR3, as DNA: TGTGCCAGCAGCCAGTTCAGGGGGGGTCAGCCCCAGCATTTT. This sequence encodes CASSQFRGGQPQHF.

The V gene is TRBV14, the J gene TRBJ1-1; unclear D gene. The germline V and J ends were trimmed by 2 bases and 1 base, with 8 bases remaining between them. Germline CDR1 is SGHDN and CDR2 is FVKESK. The CDR3 spans 14 residues. The CDR3 is CASSQTGQNTEAFF. The CDR3, as DNA: TGTGCCAGCAGCCAAACTGGGCAGAACACTGAAGCTTTCTTT.

The gene calls are TRBV4-3 and TRBJ2-7; tentative D call: TRBD2 (6 bases). The V end was cut by 3 bases, the J end by 4 bases, with 19 bases between. The CDR3 totals 16 residues. Germline CDR1 LGHNA, CDR2 YSLEER. CDR3 sequence: CASSQVSGGGNYEQYF. Here the CDR3 DNA reads TGCGCCAGCAGCCAGGTTAGCGGTGGAGGGAATTACGAGCAGTACTTC.

This rearrangement joins TRBV28 to TRBJ2-1; TRBD2 aligns across 12 bases. V trimming: 3 bases; J trimming: 3 bases; junction bases outside the gene matches: 6. The CDR3 runs 17 residues. Germline CDR1 and CDR2: MDHEN and SYDVKM. The CDR3 is CASSLRLAGVVYNEQFF. CDR3 sequence (DNA): TGTGCCAGCAGTTTGCGACTAGCGGGAGTTGTCTACAATGAGCAGTTCTTC.

This clonotype occurred once. The chain joins TRBV10-3 to TRBJ2-1, with 8 positions matching TRBD2. The CDR3 sequence is 13 residues long. Per germline, CDR1 ENHRY and CDR2 SYGVKD. Trimming took 0 bases from V and 8 from J; bases not matched to a gene: 0. For the CDR3, the DNA is TGTGCCATCAGTGAGTCGACTAGCGATGAGCAGTTCTTC. Translated: CAISESTSDEQFF.

The chain employs TRBV7-8 and TRBJ1-1; tentative D call: TRBD1 (5 bases). The germline CDR1 and CDR2 sequences are SGHVS and FQNEAQ. V was cut by 4 bases and J by 11 bases, with 17 bases left in between. CDR3 size: 13 residues. The CDR3 region has the DNA TGTGCCAGCAGCTCGCAGCCTCGGGGGGACGCTTTCTTT. This codes for CASSSQPRGDAFF.

The chain carries TRBV10-3 and TRBJ2-3, with 11 bases that match TRBD2. The CDR3 consists of 15 residues. Germline CDR1 is ENHRY and CDR2 is SYGVKD. The junction had 8 bases not matched to a gene; V was cut back by 10 bases and J by 2 bases. The CDR3 nucleotides are TGTGCCACCACCCTAGCGGGGGGCAACACAGATACGCAGTATTTT. Encoded protein: CATTLAGGNTDTQYF.

This chain connects TRBV30 to TRBJ1-2; possible D gene TRBD1, 6 bases. There are 13 residues in the CDR3. In germline, CDR1 is GTSNPN, CDR2 SVGIG (reference sequence). With 1 base removed from V and 2 bases from J, the gap between germline ends came to 8 bases. The CDR3 region has the DNA TGTGCCTGGAGTGCCCAGGGGAACTATGGCTACACCTTC. Translation: CAWSAQGNYGYTF.

V is TRBV6-6 and J is TRBJ1-5, with a tentative D call TRBD1 (6 bases). Germline CDR1 reads MNHNY; CDR2 reads SVGAGI (reference sequence). Trimming stripped 8 bases from V and 7 bases from J, with 21 bases between. CDR3 length: 15 residues. DNA of the CDR3: TGTGCCAGCTTGGCCCTACAGGGAACCAACCAGCCCCAGCATTTT. Translation gives CASLALQGTNQPQHF.

The rearrangement uses TRBV4-3 and TRBJ1-1; D ambiguous. Germline CDR1 and CDR2: LGHNA and YSLEER. V lost 0 bases and J lost 1, with 12 bases in between. CDR3 size: 16 residues. CDR3 nucleotides: TGCGCCAGCAGCCAAGACGGCGTAGATCCGAACACTGAAGCTTTCTTT. This gives the protein CASSQDGVDPNTEAFF.

Here the CDR3 reads CSARDQREPYEQYF. In nucleotides, the CDR3 is TGCAGTGCTAGAGACCAGCGGGAGCCCTACGAGCAGTACTTC. The V gene is TRBV20-1, the J gene TRBJ2-7; 8 nucleotides match TRBD2. CDR3 length equals 14 residues. Germline lookup yields CDR1 DFQATT and CDR2 SNEGSKA (reference sequence). The ends lost 0 bases at V and 2 bases at J; junction bases unmatched: 3.

The V and J genes are TRBV20-1 and TRBJ2-7; perhaps TRBD1 as D (6 bases). There are 15 residues in the CDR3. V was pared by 2 bases and J by 0 bases, with 14 bases between. From germline, CDR1 is DFQATT and CDR2 SNEGSKA (reference sequence). This chain's CDR3 is CSARPASGDSYEQYF. The CDR3 DNA follows: TGCAGTGCTAGACCAGCTTCAGGGGACTCCTACGAGCAGTACTTC.

This chain connects TRBV27 to TRBJ2-7; D not resolved. The germline CDR1 and CDR2 sequences are MNHEY and SMNVEV (reference sequence). With 6 bases removed from V and 2 bases from J, the gap between germline ends came to 20 bases. This CDR3 has 16 amino acids. CDR3 in DNA: TGTGCCAGCAGCACCCGCCGCGTAGCAGACACCTACGAGCAGTACTTC. The encoded protein is CASSTRRVADTYEQYF.